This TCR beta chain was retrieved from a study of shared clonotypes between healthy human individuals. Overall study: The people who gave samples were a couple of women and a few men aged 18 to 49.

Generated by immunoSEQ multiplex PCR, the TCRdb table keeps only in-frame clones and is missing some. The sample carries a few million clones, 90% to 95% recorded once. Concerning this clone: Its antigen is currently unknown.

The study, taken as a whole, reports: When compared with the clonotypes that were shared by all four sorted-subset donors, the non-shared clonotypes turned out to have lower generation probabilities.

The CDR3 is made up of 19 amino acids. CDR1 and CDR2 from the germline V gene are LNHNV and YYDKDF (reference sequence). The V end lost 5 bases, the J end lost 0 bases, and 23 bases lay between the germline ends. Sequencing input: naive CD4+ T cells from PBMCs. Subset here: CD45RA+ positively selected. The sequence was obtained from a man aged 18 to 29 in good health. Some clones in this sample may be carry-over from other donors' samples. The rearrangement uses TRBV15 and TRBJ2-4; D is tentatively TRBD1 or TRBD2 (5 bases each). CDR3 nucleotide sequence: TGTGCCACCAGCTCACAACTGGCAGGTGGGGGACCAGCCAAAAACATTCAGTACTTC. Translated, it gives CATSSQLAGGGPAKNIQYF.